Presented here are 15 T cell receptor beta chains from one specimen sequenced in a study of blood T cell repertoires in COVID-19. Sequencing was performed with immunoSEQ multiplex PCR; in TCRdb, only in-frame clones are kept and a portion is missing. The data hold approximately 230,000 clones, with approximately 88% observed a single time. The sample consisted of peripheral blood. All receptors derive from a woman aged 25 to 39 with COVID-19, enrolled during active disease.

This chain links TRBV10-1 with TRBJ2-7; D perhaps matches TRBD2 (6 bases). The CDR3 contains 15 residues. V dropped 3 bases and J dropped 2 bases, with 14 bases sitting between them. CDR1 and CDR2 (germline): WNHNN, SYGVQD (reference sequence). CDR3 nucleotides: TGCGCCAGCAGTGAAACCGGGACTGGGCCCTACGAGCAGTACTTC. Translation: CASSETGTGPYEQYF.

This clone was seen a few times. This chain uses TRBV15 with TRBJ2-3; 9 bases line up with TRBD2. J gave up 2 bases and V 2 bases, and 2 bases lay outside the gene matches. Germline V gene data show CDR1 as LNHNV and CDR2 as YYDKDF (reference sequence). The CDR3 contains 15 residues. The CDR3 DNA reads TGTGCCACCAGCAGACTAGCGGGGTCCACAGATACGCAGTATTTT. Amino acid sequence: CATSRLAGSTDTQYF.

The chain employs TRBV7-9 and TRBJ1-4; 7 nucleotides agree with TRBD1. Germline V gene sequence: CDR1 SEHNR, CDR2 FQNEAQ (reference sequence). The CDR3 is made up of 14 amino acids. J was trimmed by 6 bases and V by 2 bases; bases with no gene match: 3. The DNA for the CDR3 is TGTGCCAGCAGCTTATACAGGGGTGATGAAAAACTGTTTTTT. Encoded protein: CASSLYRGDEKLFF.

The chain employs TRBV5-6 and TRBJ2-2; 9 nucleotides line up with TRBD1. Germline V gene lookup returns CDR1 SGHDT and CDR2 YYEEEE. This CDR3 spans 16 amino acids. The V gene end was trimmed by 4 bases and the J gene end by 4 bases; junction bases not matched to a gene: 8. The DNA for the CDR3 is TGTGCCAGCAGCCCAGGGACAGGGCGGAGCACCGGGGAGCTGTTTTTT. It specifies CASSPGTGRSTGELFF. Looking up the rest from reference TRBV5-6 and TRBJ2-2 gives the full variable domain: DAGVTQSPTHLIKTRGQQVTLRCSPKSGHDTVSWYQQALGQGPQFIFQYYEEEERQRGNFPDRFSGHQFPNYSSELNVNALLLGDSALYLCASSPGTGRSTGELFFGEGSRLTVL.

The chain is built from TRBV2 and TRBJ2-7; the match to TRBD2 covers 11 bases. The CDR3 sequence is 15 residues long. The V gene's germline CDR1 is SNHLY and CDR2 FYNNEI. V lost 6 bases to trimming and J lost 0 bases; unmatched junction nucleotides: 4. The DNA of the CDR3 is TGTGCCAGCAGCCAACTAGCGGGGGCCTCCTACGAGCAGTACTTC. Protein product: CASSQLAGASYEQYF.

This chain uses TRBV27 with TRBJ2-5; 10 nucleotides agree with TRBD1. This CDR3 is 15 amino acids long. The germline V gene encodes CDR1 MNHEY and CDR2 SMNVEV (reference sequence). After removal of 6 bases from V and 2 bases from J, the junction contained 6 bases not matched to a gene. The CDR3 nucleotides are TGTGCCAGCAGGCCGACAGGGGGCCTTCAAGAGACCCAGTACTTC. Protein: CASRPTGGLQETQYF.

The chain recombines TRBV5-1 with TRBJ2-7; TRBD2 agrees at 12 bases. CDR3 size: 15 residues. The J segment lost 4 bases and the V segment lost 5 bases, leaving 7 bases of the junction unmatched. Germline-derived CDR1 and CDR2 are SGHRS and YFSETQ. The CDR3 region is CASREGLAGKYEQYV. DNA of the CDR3: TGCGCCAGCAGGGAAGGACTAGCGGGAAAGTACGAGCAGTACGTC.

V and J are TRBV21-1 and TRBJ2-1; the table names TRBD1, a call not compared with the DNA. TRBV21-1 is a documented pseudogene. CDR3 length: 17 amino acids. CDR3 coding DNA: TGTGCCAGCAGCATAAAGGTGGGACAGGGATTAGGCAATGAGCAGTTCTTC. Translation gives CASSIKVGQGLGNEQFF.

The rearrangement uses TRBV3-1 (or the pseudogene TRBV3-2) and TRBJ2-7; D is ambiguous. V lost 4 bases, J lost 0 bases, and 7 bases lay in between. In germline, CDR1 is LGHDT, CDR2 YNNKEL (reference sequence). The length of the CDR3 is 13 residues. CDR3 nucleotide sequence: TGTGCCAGCAGCCTCTACCACTCCTACGAGCAGTACTTC. Translated: CASSLYHSYEQYF.

V gene TRBV5-1 combines with J gene TRBJ2-7, with D unresolved. The germline V and J ends were trimmed by 0 bases and 0 bases, with 10 bases remaining between them. This CDR3 region has 15 residues. The germline CDR1 and CDR2 sequences are SGHRS and YFSETQ. The CDR3 DNA sequence: TGCGCCAGCAGCTTGGGACAAGAGCTCTCCTACGAGCAGTACTTC. It specifies CASSLGQELSYEQYF.

The chain links TRBV9 to TRBJ2-2; tentative D call: TRBD1 (7 bases). Germline assignment: CDR1 SGDLS and CDR2 YYNGEE. V lost 4 bases and J lost 4, with 14 bases in between. The CDR3 runs to 15 residues. The CDR3 sequence is CASSNRGAGTGELFF. The CDR3 nucleotides are TGTGCCAGCAGCAACAGGGGAGCGGGCACCGGGGAGCTGTTTTTT.

This clone was detected once. V and J are TRBV5-5 and TRBJ2-1; 8 positions match TRBD1. This CDR3 region has 18 residues. J was trimmed by 0 bases and V by 4 bases; bases with no gene match: 12. Germline CDR1 and CDR2: SGHKS and YYEKEE (reference sequence). CDR3 bases: TGTGCCAGCAGCATGACGACAGGGGAGTTTCTCTCCTACAATGAGCAGTTCTTC. Encoded protein: CASSMTTGEFLSYNEQFF.

This sequence joins TRBV15 and TRBJ2-3; perhaps TRBD2 as D (6 bases). CDR1 and CDR2 (germline): LNHNV, YYDKDF (reference sequence). The CDR3 spans 16 residues. Trimming stripped 3 bases from V and 0 bases from J, with 13 bases between. The DNA for the CDR3 is TGTGCCACCAGCAGGGAGGGACGGTTTAGCACAGATACGCAGTATTTT. Translated: CATSREGRFSTDTQYF.

J is TRBJ1-2 and V is TRBV13, with D possibly matching TRBD1 (6 bases). With 1 base removed from V and 4 bases from J, the gap between germline ends came to 16 bases. Per germline, CDR1 PRHDT and CDR2 FYEKMQ (reference sequence). The CDR3 has 16 residues. CDR3 sequence reads: CASSLDRGALPYGYTF. The CDR3 DNA reads as TGTGCCAGCAGCTTAGATCGGGGGGCGCTTCCCTATGGCTACACCTTC.

The chain has TRBV6-2 or TRBV6-3 and TRBJ1-1; D ambiguous. Germline CDR1 reads MNHEY; CDR2 reads SVGEGT. The CDR3 sequence is 13 residues long. Trimming removed 5 bases at V and 4 bases at J, with 11 bases between. CDR3 sequence reads: CASSPHRSTEAFF. The CDR3 nucleotides are TGTGCCAGCAGTCCGCACAGATCCACTGAAGCTTTCTTT.